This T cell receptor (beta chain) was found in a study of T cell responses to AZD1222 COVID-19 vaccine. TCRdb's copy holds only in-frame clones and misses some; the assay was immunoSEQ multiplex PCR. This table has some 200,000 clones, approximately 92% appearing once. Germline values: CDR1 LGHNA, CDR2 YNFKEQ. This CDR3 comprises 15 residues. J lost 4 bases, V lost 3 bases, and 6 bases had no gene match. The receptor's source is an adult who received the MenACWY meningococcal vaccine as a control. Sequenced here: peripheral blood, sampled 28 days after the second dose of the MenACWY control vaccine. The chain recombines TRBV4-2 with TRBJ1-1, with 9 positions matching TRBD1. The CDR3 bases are TGTGCCAGCAGCCATGAGGAGACAGGGGGCACTGAAGCTTTCTTT. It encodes CASSHEETGGTEAFF.